In this sample, the clone carrying this T cell receptor beta chain turned up a few times. This record belongs to a study of T cells in Graves' hyperthyroidism and ophthalmopathy. Germline V gene lookup returns CDR1 SGHTA and CDR2 FQGNSA. V lost 5 bases and J lost 2, with 14 bases in between. The CDR3 runs 15 residues. What was amplified from RNA transcripts were TCR beta CDR3 regions. A set of HTBI primers served as the primers for a first-round RT-PCR of the TCR CDR3. Via MiXCR, TCRdb re-called the multiplex PCR reads, giving one row per CDR3 protein. The table has around 280,000 distinct CDR3 sequences, approximately 14% seen once.

This receptor was identified in a middle-aged woman with Graves' hyperthyroidism. The V gene is TRBV7-2, the J gene TRBJ2-3, with D perhaps being TRBD1 or TRBD2 (5 bases each). The sample comprised blood. The CDR3 nucleotides read TGTGCCAGCAGCCGGGACCTGGGAGCCACAGATACGCAGTATTTT. This translates into CASSRDLGATDTQYF.